The table lists the clone carrying this T cell receptor (beta chain) with many counts. TCRdb re-analysed the reads in MiXCR, keeping a single row per CDR3 protein. The data contain approximately 630,000 distinct CDR3 sequences, roughly a quarter of them singletons. The CDR3 spans 16 residues. Losses at the gene ends were 3 bases for V and 8 bases for J; bases not matched to a gene: 13. In germline, CDR1 is SGHVS, CDR2 FQNEAQ. This sample stems from a study of T cell repertoires in cytomegalovirus infection. The specimen was CD8+ T cells from PBMCs. The receptor comes from a human donor in good health (CMV status not recorded). Some clones in this sample may be carry-over from other donors' samples. The chain couples TRBV7-8 to TRBJ2-1; 7 bases map to TRBD1. Here the CDR3 reads CASSFLIFQGVDEQFF. In DNA form, the CDR3 reads TGTGCCAGCAGCTTCCTAATTTTCCAGGGGGTCGATGAGCAGTTCTTC. The full variable domain, with the rest looked up from reference TRBV7-8 and TRBJ2-1, is GAGVSQSPRYKVAKRGQDVALRCDPISGHVSLFWYQQALGQGPEFLTYFQNEAQLDKSGLPSDRFFAERPEGSVSTLKIQRTQQEDSAVYLCASSFLIFQGVDEQFFGPGTRLTVL.